One sample yielded the 3 T cell receptor beta chains listed below, sequenced in a study of OX40 agonist ivuxolimab in advanced cancers. Libraries were made using the immunoSEQ multiplex PCR assay. TCRdb took this table from immuneACCESS and kept in-frame rearrangements with V and J called. Such tables lack part of the clones; where checked against another copy, unresolved V genes explain under half of the gap, and the rest is unexplained. In this sample the table shows over 55,000 clones, roughly 81% of which occur a single time. Together, the top ten hold approximately 5% of the sample. Sequencing used CD4+ or CD8+ T cells sorted from blood, obtained in a trial of the OX40 agonist ivuxolimab. These receptors were collected from an adult with an advanced solid tumor such as melanoma, head and neck, liver or kidney cancer.

The V and J genes are TRBV5-4 and TRBJ2-3; TRBD2 agrees at 11 bases. The CDR3 contains 18 residues. Germline CDR1 SGHNT, CDR2 YYREEE (reference sequence). J was trimmed by 6 bases and V by 2 bases; bases with no gene match: 14. CDR3 region: CASSFPRIAGGPTDTQYF. The DNA of the CDR3 is TGTGCCAGCAGCTTCCCCCGAATAGCGGGAGGGCCAACGGATACGCAGTATTTT. Looking up the rest from reference TRBV5-4 and TRBJ2-3 gives the full variable domain: ETGVTQSPTHLIKTRGQQVTLRCSSQSGHNTVSWYQQALGQGPQFIFQYYREEENGRGNFPPRFSGLQFPNYSSELNVNALELDDSALYLCASSFPRIAGGPTDTQYFGPGTRLTVL.

The chain recombines TRBV5-1 with TRBJ1-1; D may be TRBD1 (5 bases). Germline V lookup: CDR1 SGHRS, CDR2 YFSETQ. Trimming took off 1 base at V and 7 bases at J, with 11 bases between the two ends. The CDR3 sequence is 13 residues long. The DNA of the CDR3 is TGCGCCAGCAGCTTGCAACCACAGGATGAAGCTTTCTTT. It is translated as CASSLQPQDEAFF.

V gene TRBV6-1 combines with J gene TRBJ2-3; no clear D. The CDR3 extends over 14 amino acids. Germline CDR1 MNHNS, CDR2 SASEGT. V dropped 2 bases and J dropped 2 bases, with 8 bases sitting between them. The CDR3 region has the DNA TGTGCCAGCAGTGAACGTGGGATCACAGATACGCAGTATTTT. Protein: CASSERGITDTQYF.